The next 2 T cell receptor beta chains were all read from a single sample in a study of response to subunit inactivated influenza vaccine. TCRdb ran MiXCR on the RT-PCR reads and lists one entry per CDR3 protein. The table has about half a million distinct CDR3 sequences, under 9% seen once. Sequencing used PBMCs from blood, obtained roughly 24 months after vaccination. These receptors all come from a man aged 45-69 years who received an inactivated influenza vaccine.

This clonotype was seen at least ten times. V is TRBV10-3 and J is TRBJ2-3; D perhaps matches TRBD1 (6 bases). The CDR3 contains 11 residues. The V gene lost 10 bases and the J gene lost 3 bases, with 8 bases spanning the gap. Germline V gives CDR1 ENHRY, CDR2 SYGVKD. The CDR3 is CATTGTDTQYF. CDR3 coding DNA: TGTGCCACTACAGGGACAGATACGCAGTATTTT.

V gene TRBV20-1 combines with J gene TRBJ2-7; 14 bases map to TRBD2. In germline, CDR1 is DFQATT, CDR2 SNEGSKA (reference sequence). V lost 2 bases to trimming and J lost 5 bases; unmatched junction nucleotides: 5. The CDR3 extends over 15 amino acids. The CDR3, as DNA: TGCAGTGCTAGAAGCGGACTAGCGGGAGGCCACGAGCAGTACTTC. This translates into CSARSGLAGGHEQYF.